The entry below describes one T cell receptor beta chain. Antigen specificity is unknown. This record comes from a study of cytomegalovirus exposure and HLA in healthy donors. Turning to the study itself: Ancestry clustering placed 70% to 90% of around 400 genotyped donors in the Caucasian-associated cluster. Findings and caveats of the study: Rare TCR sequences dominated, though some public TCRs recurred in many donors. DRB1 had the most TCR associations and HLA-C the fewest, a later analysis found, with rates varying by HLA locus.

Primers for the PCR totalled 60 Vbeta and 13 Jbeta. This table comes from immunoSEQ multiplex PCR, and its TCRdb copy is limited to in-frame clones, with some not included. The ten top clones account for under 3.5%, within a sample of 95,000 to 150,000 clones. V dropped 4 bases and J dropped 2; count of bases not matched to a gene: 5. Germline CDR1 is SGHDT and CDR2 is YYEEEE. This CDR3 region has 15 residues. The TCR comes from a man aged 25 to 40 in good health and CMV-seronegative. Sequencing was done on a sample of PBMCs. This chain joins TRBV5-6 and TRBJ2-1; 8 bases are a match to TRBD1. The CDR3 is CASSPGQGTYNEQFF. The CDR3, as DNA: TGTGCCAGCAGCCCAGGACAGGGAACCTACAATGAGCAGTTCTTC.